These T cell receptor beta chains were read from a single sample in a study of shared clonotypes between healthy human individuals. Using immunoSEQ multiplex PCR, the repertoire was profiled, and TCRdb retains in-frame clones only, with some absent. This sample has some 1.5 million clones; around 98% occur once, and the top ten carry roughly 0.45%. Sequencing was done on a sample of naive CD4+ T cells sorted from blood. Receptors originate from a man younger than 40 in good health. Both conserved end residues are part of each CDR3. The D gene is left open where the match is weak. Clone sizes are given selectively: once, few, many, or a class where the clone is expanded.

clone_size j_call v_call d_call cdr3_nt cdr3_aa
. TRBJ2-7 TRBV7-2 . TGTGCCAGCAGCCTTGTCTACGAGCAGTACTTC CASSLVYEQYF
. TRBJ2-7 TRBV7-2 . TGTGCCAGCAGCTTAGTTTGGGACATCCCCCCCTACGAGCAGTACTTC CASSLVWDIPPYEQYF
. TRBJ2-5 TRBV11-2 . TGTGCCAGCAGCGGACCTCCCCGGGCGACCCAGTACTTC CASSGPPRATQYF
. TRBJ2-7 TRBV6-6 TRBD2 TGTGCCAGCAGTTACGGGACTAGCGGGATGCAGTACTTC CASSYGTSGMQYF
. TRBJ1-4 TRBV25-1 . TGTGCCAGCAGTGACCCGGGCACAACTAATGAAAAACTGTTTTTT CASSDPGTTNEKLFF
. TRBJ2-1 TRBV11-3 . TGTGCCAGCAGCTCCCAACCCCCTCGACTAGATTTCTATGAGCAGTTCTTC CASSSQPPRLDFYEQFF
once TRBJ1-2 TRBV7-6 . TGTGCCAGCAGCTTAGCGTTGGCAGGGGATCCGGGGGGCTACACCTTC CASSLALAGDPGGYTF
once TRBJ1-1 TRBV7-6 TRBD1 TGTGCCAGCAGCCCGGGACAGATGAACACTGAAGCTTTCTTT CASSPGQMNTEAFF
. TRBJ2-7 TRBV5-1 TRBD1 TGCGCCAGCAGCTTGGCTGGGACAGGGCAGCCCTACGAGCAGTACTTC CASSLAGTGQPYEQYF
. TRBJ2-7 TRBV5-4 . TGTGCCAGCAGCTTGGAATCAGGTACCTACGAGCAGTACTTC CASSLESGTYEQYF
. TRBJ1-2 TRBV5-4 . TGTGCCAGCAGCTTGGCCAGGGGAGGTGGCTACACCTTC CASSLARGGGYTF
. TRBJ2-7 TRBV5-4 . TGTGCCAGCAGCTTCGGCTCCCTGGGGGAGCAGTACTTC CASSFGSLGEQYF
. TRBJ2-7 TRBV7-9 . TGTGCCAGCAGCTCCCCTGGTAGGGGTGGTAGCGAGCAGTACTTC CASSSPGRGGSEQYF
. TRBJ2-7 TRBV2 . TGTGCCAGCAGTGAAGCGCTCCCATCTGACGAGCAGTACTTC CASSEALPSDEQYF
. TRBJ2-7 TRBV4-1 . TGCGCCAGCAGCCAACGACAGGGAGGGCACGAGCAGTACTTC CASSQRQGGHEQYF
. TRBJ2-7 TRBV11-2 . TGTGCCAGCAGCCGGGACACCTCCTACGAGCAGTACTTC CASSRDTSYEQYF
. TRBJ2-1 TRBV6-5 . TGTGCCAGCAGTCCCACAGGAACCTCCTACAATGAGCAGTTCTTC CASSPTGTSYNEQFF
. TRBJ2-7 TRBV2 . TGTGCCAGCAGTGAAGTCCCGGGGGTTATGGTCGAGCAGTACTTC CASSEVPGVMVEQYF
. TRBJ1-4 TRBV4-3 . TGCGCCAGCAGTCCCCTACCTGAGGGGGGAAAACTGTTTTTT CASSPLPEGGKLFF
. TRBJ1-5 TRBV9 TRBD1 TGTGCCAGCAGCGGGGGACAGGGGATGGAGCCCCAGCATTTT CASSGGQGMEPQHF
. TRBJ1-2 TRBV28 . TGTGCCAGCAGTTTTGAGGGCTATGGCTACACCTTC CASSFEGYGYTF
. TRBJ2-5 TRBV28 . TGTGCCAGCAGGGAAAGAGGGACCCAGTACTTC CASRERGTQYF
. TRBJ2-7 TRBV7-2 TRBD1 TGTGCCAGCAGCGAGTACCGGGACAGGGGACACGAGCAGTACTTC CASSEYRDRGHEQYF
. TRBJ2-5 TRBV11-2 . TGTGCCAGCAGCTCTTCCGACACCGGGGGAAGGACCCAGTACTTC CASSSSDTGGRTQYF
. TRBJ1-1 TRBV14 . TGTGCCAGCAGCCAACTGGTGAACACTGAAGCTTTCTTT CASSQLVNTEAFF
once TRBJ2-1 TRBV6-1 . TGTGCCAGTGGGGGACAAACCAATGAGCAGTTCTTC CASGGQTNEQFF